Below, one TCR beta chain is given with its context. Its matching antigen is unknown. Vbeta (60) and Jbeta (13) primers were used in the PCR. Clones were read by immunoSEQ multiplex PCR, and TCRdb kept only the in-frame ones, dropping some. The data hold 200,000 to 250,000 clones, with approximately 78% observed a single time. This sample was taken from a study of cytomegalovirus exposure and HLA in healthy donors. About the study: In a previous analysis, 110 million or so unique TCR beta sequences were found from 150 million to 200 million T cells.

Study-wide results and limits: Previous analysis showed most TCR beta V segments were productive about 87% or about 30% of the time.

The CDR3 contains 14 residues. Germline-derived CDR1 and CDR2 are GTSNPN and SVGIG (reference sequence). V was clipped by 0 bases and J by 0 bases, with 8 bases between them. The sample taken for sequencing was PBMCs. V gene TRBV30 combines with J gene TRBJ1-1, with D maybe TRBD1 (5 bases). This receptor was identified in a male donor in good health and CMV-seronegative. The DNA of the CDR3 is TGTGCCTGGAGTGTACCACAGGTGAACACTGAAGCTTTCTTT. It translates to CAWSVPQVNTEAFF.